This T cell receptor (beta chain) is drawn from a study of CD8+ T cells in alopecia areata. This CDR3 is 13 amino acids long. CDR1 GTSNPN and CDR2 SVGIG come from the germline V gene (reference sequence). The ends lost 1 base at V and 4 bases at J; junction bases unmatched: 3. Regarding treatment: oral pan-JAK inhibitor, 5-10 mg twice daily. Alopecia areata patients provided lesional scalp punch biopsies and peripheral blood, both collected for the study. Study conclusions and caveats: Greater clonality was observed in lesional scalp samples, especially alopecia totalis/universalis, versus normal scalp.

Sequencing templates came from extracted RNA that was reverse transcribed into cDNA. Only in-frame clones appear in the TCRdb table, and some are missing; sequencing was by immunoSEQ multiplex PCR. The profile shows approximately 200,000 clones, 45% to 75% of them singletons. Note on this clone: The target antigen is unknown.

Source: CD4+ T cells sorted from blood, taken at week 4, from a patient treated with tofacitinib. The TCR originated in a human donor with alopecia areata. This chain uses TRBV30 with TRBJ2-5; 7 nucleotides line up with TRBD1. CDR3 amino acids: CAWSANRGETQYF. CDR3 sequence (DNA): TGTGCCTGGAGTGCCAACAGGGGAGAGACCCAGTACTTC.